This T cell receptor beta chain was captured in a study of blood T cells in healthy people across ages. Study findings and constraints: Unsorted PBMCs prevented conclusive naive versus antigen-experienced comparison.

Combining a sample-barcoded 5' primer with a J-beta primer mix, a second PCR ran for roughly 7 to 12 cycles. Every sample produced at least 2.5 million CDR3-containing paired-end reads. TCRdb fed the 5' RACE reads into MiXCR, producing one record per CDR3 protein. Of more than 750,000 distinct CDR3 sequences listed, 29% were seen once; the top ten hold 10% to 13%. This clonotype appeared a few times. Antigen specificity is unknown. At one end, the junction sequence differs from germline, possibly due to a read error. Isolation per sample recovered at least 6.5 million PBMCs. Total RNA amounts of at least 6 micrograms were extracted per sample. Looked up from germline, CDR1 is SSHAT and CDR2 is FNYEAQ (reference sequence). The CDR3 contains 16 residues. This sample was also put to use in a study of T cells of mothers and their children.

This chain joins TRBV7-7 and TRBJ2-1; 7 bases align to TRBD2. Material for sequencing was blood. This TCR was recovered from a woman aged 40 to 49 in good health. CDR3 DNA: TGTGCTAGCAGCTCCGTAGCGGGTAGCTCCTACAATGAGCAGTTCTTC. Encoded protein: CASSSVAGSSYNEQFF.